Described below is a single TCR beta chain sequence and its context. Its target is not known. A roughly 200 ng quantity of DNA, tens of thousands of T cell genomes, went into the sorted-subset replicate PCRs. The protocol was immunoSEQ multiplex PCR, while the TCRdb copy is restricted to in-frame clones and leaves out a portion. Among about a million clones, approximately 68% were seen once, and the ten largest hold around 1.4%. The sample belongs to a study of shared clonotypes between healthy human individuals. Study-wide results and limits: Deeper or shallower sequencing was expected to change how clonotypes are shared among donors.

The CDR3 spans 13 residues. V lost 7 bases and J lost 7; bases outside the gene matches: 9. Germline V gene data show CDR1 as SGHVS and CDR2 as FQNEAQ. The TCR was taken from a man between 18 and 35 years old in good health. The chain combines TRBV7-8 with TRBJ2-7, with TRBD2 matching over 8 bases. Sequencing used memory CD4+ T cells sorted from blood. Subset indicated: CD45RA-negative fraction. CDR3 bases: TGTGCCAGCATGAGCGGGGGCCCTGGGGAGCAGTACTTC. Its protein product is CASMSGGPGEQYF.